A selection of T cell receptor beta chains follows, all from one sample in a study of post-analysis software for immune sequencing data. TCRdb used MiXCR to reprocess the PCR reads, holding one entry per CDR3 protein. The sample consists of hundreds of thousands of distinct CDR3 sequences, 25% to 30% of them appearing once. Sequenced: blood. The receptors here all came from a girl aged 10 to 17 with multiple sclerosis. Both conserved end residues are part of each CDR3. The D gene is left open where the match is weak. Clone size appears in some rows only: once, few, many, or a class for an expanded clone.

.	TRBD2	TRBJ2-4	TRBV29-1	CSVESGGIQYF	TGCAGCGTTGAGTCGGGAGGCATTCAGTACTTC
.	.	TRBJ2-3	TRBV21-1	CARHKQPTTSTDTQYF	TGTGCCAGGCACAAACAGCCTACCACTAGCACAGATACGCAGTATTTT
.	.	TRBJ2-3	TRBV11-2	CAGSLDRVYGGTDTQYF	TGTGCCGGCAGCTTAGATCGAGTGTATGGGGGAACAGATACGCAGTATTTT
.	.	TRBJ2-5	TRBV20-1	CSAGGTDQETQYF	TGCAGTGCGGGAGGGACAGACCAAGAGACCCAGTACTTC
.	TRBD2	TRBJ2-1	TRBV6-2/TRBV6-3	CASSFPVGGRAPLNEQFF	TGTGCCAGCAGTTTCCCGGTGGGGGGGAGGGCCCCTCTGAATGAGCAGTTCTTC
few	TRBD2	TRBJ2-1	TRBV5-1	CASSLGASGPYNEQFF	TGCGCCAGCAGCTTGGGTGCTAGCGGGCCTTACAATGAGCAGTTCTTC
many	.	TRBJ2-7	TRBV5-1	CASASAGASYEQYF	TGCGCCAGCGCCAGCGCAGGGGCTTCCTACGAGCAGTACTTC
few	TRBD2	TRBJ2-3	TRBV7-2	CASSFPGTSGTDTQYF	TGTGCCAGCAGCTTCCCCGGGACTAGCGGGACAGATACGCAGTATTTT
.	TRBD2	TRBJ2-5	TRBV9	CASSVGLAGGAYNKQYF	TGTGCCAGCAGCGTAGGACTAGCGGGAGGGGCCTACAATAAGCAGTACTTC
few	TRBD2	TRBJ2-7	TRBV6-2/TRBV6-3	CASSFLAGGSPSYEQYF	TGTGCCAGCAGTTTTCTTGCGGGAGGCTCCCCCTCCTACGAGCAGTACTTC
.	.	TRBJ1-2	TRBV20-1	CSATPRTLLRLQDGYTF	TGCAGTGCCACCCCCCGGACCCTCCTAAGGTTGCAGGATGGCTACACCTTC
.	TRBD1	TRBJ1-2	TRBV20-1	CSAIHPTGDFYGYTF	TGCAGTGCCATCCATCCAACAGGGGACTTCTATGGCTACACCTTC
few	.	TRBJ2-1	TRBV15	CATSERNNGYEQFF	TGTGCCACCAGCGAACGGAATAACGGGTATGAGCAGTTCTTC
.	TRBD2	TRBJ2-1	TRBV6-6	CASLASGTVNEQFF	TGTGCCAGCCTGGCTAGCGGGACAGTCAATGAGCAGTTCTTC
few	TRBD1	TRBJ2-7	TRBV7-9	CASSHGTGGEQYF	TGTGCCAGCAGCCACGGGACAGGTGGCGAGCAGTACTTC
few	.	TRBJ1-5	TRBV7-9	CASGFNQPQHF	TGTGCCAGCGGCTTCAATCAGCCCCAGCATTTT
many	TRBD2	TRBJ2-7	TRBV29-1	CSVEDPAGGPLEQYF	TGCAGCGTTGAAGATCCAGCGGGGGGTCCCCTCGAGCAGTACTTC
.	.	TRBJ2-3	TRBV4-2	CASSQVLRSYTDTQYF	TGTGCCAGCAGCCAAGTTTTACGCTCCTACACAGATACGCAGTATTTT
.	.	TRBJ2-5	TRBV20-1	CSARDRGGVETQYF	TGCAGTGCTAGAGATCGGGGCGGTGTAGAGACCCAGTACTTC
.	.	TRBJ2-5	TRBV2	CASNYAQETQYF	TGTGCCAGCAACTATGCCCAAGAGACCCAGTACTTC
.	.	TRBJ2-4	TRBV10-2	CASSESKWGTKNIQYF	TGCGCCAGCAGTGAGTCGAAGTGGGGAACCAAAAACATTCAGTACTTC
.	.	TRBJ2-1	TRBV20-1	CSAKVMDEQFF	TGCAGTGCTAAGGTGATGGATGAGCAGTTCTTC
few	.	TRBJ2-1	TRBV7-9	CASSPVGGAYNEQFF	TGTGCCAGCAGCCCCGTTGGGGGAGCTTACAATGAGCAGTTCTTC